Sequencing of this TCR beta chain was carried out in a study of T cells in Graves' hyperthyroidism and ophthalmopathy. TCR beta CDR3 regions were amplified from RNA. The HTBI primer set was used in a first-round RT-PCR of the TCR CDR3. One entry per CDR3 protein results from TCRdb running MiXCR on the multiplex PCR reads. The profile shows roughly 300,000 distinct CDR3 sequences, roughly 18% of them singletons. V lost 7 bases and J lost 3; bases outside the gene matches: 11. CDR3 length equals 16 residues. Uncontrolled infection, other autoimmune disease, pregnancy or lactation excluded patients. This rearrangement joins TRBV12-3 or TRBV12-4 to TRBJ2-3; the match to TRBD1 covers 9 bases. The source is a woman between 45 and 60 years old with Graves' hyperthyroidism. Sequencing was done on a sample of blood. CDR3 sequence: CASKGTGLDRTDTQYF. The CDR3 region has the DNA TGTGCCAGCAAAGGGACAGGGCTTGATAGGACAGATACGCAGTATTTT.